What follows are 17 T cell receptor beta chains derived from one specimen sequenced in a study of T cells in pancreatic ductal adenocarcinoma. Produced via immunoSEQ multiplex PCR; TCRdb's table is partial and in-frame only. The data hold 2,000 to 3,000 clones, with around 74% observed a single time. Selected pancreatic ductal adenocarcinoma patients had undergone surgery without neoadjuvant therapy. The sequencing sample was made of pancreatic tumor tissue. The receptors were sampled from a human donor with pancreatic ductal adenocarcinoma.

This rearrangement joins TRBV7-9 to TRBJ2-5; TRBD2 aligns across 15 bases. Germline CDR1 reads SEHNR; CDR2 reads FQNEAQ (reference sequence). Trimming removed 5 bases from V and 5 bases from J; junction bases left unmatched: 6. The CDR3 consists of 16 residues. The CDR3 is CASSQGLAGGRETQYF. Written as DNA, the CDR3 is TGTGCCAGCAGCCAGGGACTAGCGGGGGGCCGGGAGACCCAGTACTTC.

This chain uses TRBV28 with TRBJ1-2, with D perhaps TRBD1 (5 bases). Germline V CDR1 and CDR2: MDHEN, SYDVKM. The CDR3 consists of 14 residues. The V end lost 2 bases, the J end lost 2 bases, and 9 bases lay between the germline ends. This CDR3 is CASSLVGANYGYTF. For the CDR3, the DNA is TGTGCCAGCAGTTTAGTTGGGGCCAACTATGGCTACACCTTC.

The chain links TRBV19 to TRBJ2-1; TRBD1 matches at 7 bases. The CDR3 contains 13 residues. Germline V gives CDR1 LNHDA, CDR2 SQIVND (reference sequence). The V segment lost 6 bases and the J segment 6 bases; nucleotides outside the gene matches: 5. In nucleotides, the CDR3 is TGTGCCAGTAGCCACAGGGGTGGCAATGAGCAGTTCTTC. This sequence encodes CASSHRGGNEQFF.

The gene calls are TRBV28 and TRBJ1-2; D is perhaps TRBD1 (5 bases). Germline V gene data show CDR1 as MDHEN and CDR2 as SYDVKM. The CDR3 has 12 amino acids. V lost 2 bases to trimming and J lost 5 bases, with 6 bases between them. DNA for the CDR3: TGTGCCAGCAGTTTACGACAGTATGGCTACACCTTC. Its protein is CASSLRQYGYTF.

The chain carries TRBV9 and TRBJ2-3; D call uncertain. The CDR3 runs to 14 residues. Germline lookup yields CDR1 SGDLS and CDR2 YYNGEE. V lost 4 bases, J lost 4 bases, and 13 bases lay in between. CDR3 sequence reads: CASSPDRAPDTQYF. CDR3 coding DNA: TGTGCCAGCAGCCCCGACCGTGCACCAGATACGCAGTATTTT. Using reference TRBV9 and TRBJ2-3 for the parts outside the CDR3, the full variable domain is DSGVTQTPKHLITATGQRVTLRCSPRSGDLSVYWYQQSLDQGLQFLIQYYNGEERAKGNILERFSAQQFPDLHSELNLSSLELGDSALYFCASSPDRAPDTQYFGPGTRLTVL.

The gene calls are TRBV4-3 and TRBJ2-3; D not resolved. Germline CDR1 reads LGHNA; CDR2 reads YSLEER. The CDR3 extends over 16 amino acids. The V gene lost 0 bases and the J gene lost 2 bases, with 12 bases spanning the gap. CDR3 nucleotides: TGCGCCAGCAGCCAAGAGGCGAGCGCCAACACAGATACGCAGTATTTT. Its translation: CASSQEASANTDTQYF.

The V gene is TRBV19, the J gene TRBJ1-5; D remains unclear. The germline V gene encodes CDR1 LNHDA and CDR2 SQIVND (reference sequence). Trimming left V 5 bases short and J 1 base short, with 15 bases between. The CDR3 has 16 amino acids. The CDR3 here is CASSPISGESNQPQHF. CDR3 nucleotides: TGTGCCAGTAGTCCGATAAGTGGGGAAAGCAATCAGCCCCAGCATTTT.

The chain links TRBV6-5 to TRBJ2-7; TRBD2 matches 11 bases. Germline CDR1 is MNHEY and CDR2 is SVGAGI. The CDR3 sequence is 15 residues long. Trimming cost V 5 bases and J 4 bases; bases outside gene matches: 7. The DNA for the CDR3 is TGTGCCAGCAGTCCCGAAATAGCGGGAGGGTACGAGCAGTACTTC. Its translation: CASSPEIAGGYEQYF.

This chain joins TRBV12-5 and TRBJ2-5; 10 positions match TRBD1. V dropped 5 bases and J dropped 7; count of bases not matched to a gene: 4. This CDR3 contains 13 residues. CDR1 LGHNT and CDR2 FRNRAP come from the germline V gene. DNA for the CDR3: TGTGCTAGTGGTACCGGGACAGGGGTGACCCAGTACTTC. Translation gives CASGTGTGVTQYF.

This chain links TRBV2 with TRBJ2-2; D remains ambiguous. Trimming removed 7 bases at V and 2 bases at J, with 11 bases between. The germline V gene encodes CDR1 SNHLY and CDR2 FYNNEI. The CDR3 covers 14 residues. Here the CDR3 reads CASIRAINTGELFF. CDR3 sequence (DNA): TGTGCCAGCATAAGGGCGATCAACACCGGGGAGCTGTTTTTT.

A note on this clone: Germline is not matched at one junction end, which may reflect a read error. The same CDR3 also results from other DNA sequences found in this sample. The rearrangement uses TRBV4-1 and TRBJ2-7, with D uncertain. The CDR3 runs 15 residues. The germline CDR1 and CDR2 sequences are MGHRA and YSYEKL. The CDR3 reads CASSKNSGHPYEQYF. The CDR3 bases are TGCGCTAGCAGCAAAAACTCGGGCCACCCCTACGAGCAGTACTTC.

This sequence joins TRBV11-2 and TRBJ2-7; D perhaps matches TRBD1 (5 bases). Germline V gives CDR1 SGHAT, CDR2 FQNNGV. Trimming took 4 bases from V and 3 from J, leaving 10 bases between them. The CDR3 runs to 13 residues. The CDR3 here is CASSWGSIYEQYF. Written as DNA, the CDR3 is TGTGCCAGCAGCTGGGGCAGTATCTACGAGCAGTACTTC.

This clone was detected once. The CDR3 here is CASSPGLAQSSYNEQFF. The CDR3 DNA is TGTGCCAGTAGTCCTGGACTAGCCCAGAGCTCCTACAATGAGCAGTTCTTC. The rearrangement links TRBV19 to TRBJ2-1, with 8 bases fitting TRBD2. V dropped 5 bases and J dropped 0; count of bases not matched to a gene: 9. Germline assignment: CDR1 LNHDA and CDR2 SQIVND (reference sequence). The CDR3 is 17 residues long.

The chain carries TRBV6-6 and TRBJ2-1; either TRBD1 or TRBD2 may fit D (5 bases each). The CDR3 is made up of 12 amino acids. The V end lost 7 bases, the J end lost 7 bases, and 11 bases lay between the germline ends. The V gene's germline CDR1 is MNHNY and CDR2 SVGAGI (reference sequence). The CDR3 DNA sequence: TGTGCCAGCATTGGGGGAGTGAATGAGCAGTTCTTC. Its translation: CASIGGVNEQFF.

The V call is TRBV5-1, the J call TRBJ2-1, with D tentatively TRBD2 (6 bases). V lost 4 bases, J lost 3 bases, and 8 bases lay in between. CDR3 length equals 13 residues. The germline CDR1 and CDR2 sequences are SGHRS and YFSETQ. The CDR3 coding sequence is TGCGCCAGCAGCACGGGAGTCTACAATGAGCAGTTCTTC. Encoded protein: CASSTGVYNEQFF.

The chain is built from TRBV11-3 and TRBJ2-3; D is possibly TRBD1 or TRBD2 (5 bases each). This CDR3 is 18 amino acids long. Trimming shortened V by 0 bases and J by 0 bases, and 16 bases separated the two germline ends. Per germline, CDR1 SGHNT and CDR2 YENEEA. Here the CDR3 DNA reads TGTGCCAGCAGCTTAGATCAGGCTTGGGGGAGTAGCACAGATACGCAGTATTTT. This codes for CASSLDQAWGSSTDTQYF.

CDR3 residues: CASSAAWASYGEQFF. Written as DNA, the CDR3 is TGTGCCAGCAGCGCGGCTTGGGCTAGCTATGGCGAGCAGTTCTTC. The chain has TRBV9 and TRBJ2-1; D is possibly TRBD2 (5 bases). CDR1 is SGDLS and CDR2 is YYNGEE in the germline V gene. With 3 bases removed from V and 10 bases from J, the gap between germline ends came to 20 bases. CDR3 length: 15 residues.